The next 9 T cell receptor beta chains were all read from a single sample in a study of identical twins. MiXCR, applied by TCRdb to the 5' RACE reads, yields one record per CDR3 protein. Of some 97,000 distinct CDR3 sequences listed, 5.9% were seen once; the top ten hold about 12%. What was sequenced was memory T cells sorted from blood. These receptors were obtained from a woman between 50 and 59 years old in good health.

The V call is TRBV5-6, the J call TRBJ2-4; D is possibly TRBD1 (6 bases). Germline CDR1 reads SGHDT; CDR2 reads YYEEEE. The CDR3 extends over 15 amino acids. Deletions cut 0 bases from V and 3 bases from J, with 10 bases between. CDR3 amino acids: CASSLGQAFKNIQYF. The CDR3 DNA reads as TGTGCCAGCAGCTTGGGACAGGCATTCAAAAACATTCAGTACTTC.

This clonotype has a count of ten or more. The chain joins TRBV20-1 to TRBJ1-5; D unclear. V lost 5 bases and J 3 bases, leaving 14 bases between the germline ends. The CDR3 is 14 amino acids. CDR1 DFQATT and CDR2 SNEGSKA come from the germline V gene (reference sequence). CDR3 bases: TGCAGTGCTTCCCAGGACGGATTCAATCAGCCCCAGCATTTT. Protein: CSASQDGFNQPQHF.

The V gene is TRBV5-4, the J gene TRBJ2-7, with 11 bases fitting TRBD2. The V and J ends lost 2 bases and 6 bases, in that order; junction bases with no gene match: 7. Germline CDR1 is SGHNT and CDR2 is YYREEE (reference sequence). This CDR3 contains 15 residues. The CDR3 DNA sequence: TGTGCCAGCAGCTTATATCTAGCGGGAGGATCCGAGCAGTACTTC. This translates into CASSLYLAGGSEQYF.

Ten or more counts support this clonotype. The CDR3 region has the DNA TGCGCCAGCAGCACGGACACAGTGGAGACCCAGTACTTC. This translates into CASSTDTVETQYF. V and J are TRBV5-1 and TRBJ2-5, with a tentative D call TRBD1 (5 bases). The CDR3 is 13 residues long. The V and J ends lost 4 bases and 5 bases respectively, with 12 bases between them. CDR1 SGHRS and CDR2 YFSETQ come from the germline V gene.

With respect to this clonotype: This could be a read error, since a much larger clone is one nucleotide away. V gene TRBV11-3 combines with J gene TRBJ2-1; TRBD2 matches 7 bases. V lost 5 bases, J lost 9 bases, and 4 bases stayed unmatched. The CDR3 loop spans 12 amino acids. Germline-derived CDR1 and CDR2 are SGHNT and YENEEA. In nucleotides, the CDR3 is TGTGCCAGCAGCCCCGGGAGGAGTGAGCAGTTCTTC. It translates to CASSPGRSEQFF.

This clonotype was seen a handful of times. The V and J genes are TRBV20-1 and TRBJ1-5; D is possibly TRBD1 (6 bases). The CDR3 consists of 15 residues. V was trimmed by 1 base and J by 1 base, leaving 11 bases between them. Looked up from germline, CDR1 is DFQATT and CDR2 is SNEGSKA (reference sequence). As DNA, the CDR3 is TGCAGTGCTAGAGTGGGGGGCATAAGCAATCAGCCCCAGCATTTT. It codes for CSARVGGISNQPQHF.

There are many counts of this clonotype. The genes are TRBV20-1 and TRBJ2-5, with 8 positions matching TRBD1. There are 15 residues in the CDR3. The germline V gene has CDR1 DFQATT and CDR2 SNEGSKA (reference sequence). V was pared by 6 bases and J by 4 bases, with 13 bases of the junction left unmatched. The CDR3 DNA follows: TGCAGTGCACGGAGGGGGAGGACAGGGTCAGAGACCCAGTACTTC. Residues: CSARRGRTGSETQYF.

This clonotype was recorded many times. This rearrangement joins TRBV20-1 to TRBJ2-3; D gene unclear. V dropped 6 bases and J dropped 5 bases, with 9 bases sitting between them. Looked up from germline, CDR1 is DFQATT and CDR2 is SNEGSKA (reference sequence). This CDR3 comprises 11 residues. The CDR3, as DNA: TGCAGTGCCTTAAATATAGATACGCAGTATTTT. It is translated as CSALNIDTQYF.

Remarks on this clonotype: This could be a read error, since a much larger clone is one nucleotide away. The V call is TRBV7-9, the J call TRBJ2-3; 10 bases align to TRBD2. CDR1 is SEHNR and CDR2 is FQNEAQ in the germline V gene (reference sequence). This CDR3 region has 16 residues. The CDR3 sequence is CACSLRTSGYTDTQYF. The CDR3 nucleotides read TGTGCCTGCAGCTTAAGGACTAGCGGATACACAGATACGCAGTATTTT.